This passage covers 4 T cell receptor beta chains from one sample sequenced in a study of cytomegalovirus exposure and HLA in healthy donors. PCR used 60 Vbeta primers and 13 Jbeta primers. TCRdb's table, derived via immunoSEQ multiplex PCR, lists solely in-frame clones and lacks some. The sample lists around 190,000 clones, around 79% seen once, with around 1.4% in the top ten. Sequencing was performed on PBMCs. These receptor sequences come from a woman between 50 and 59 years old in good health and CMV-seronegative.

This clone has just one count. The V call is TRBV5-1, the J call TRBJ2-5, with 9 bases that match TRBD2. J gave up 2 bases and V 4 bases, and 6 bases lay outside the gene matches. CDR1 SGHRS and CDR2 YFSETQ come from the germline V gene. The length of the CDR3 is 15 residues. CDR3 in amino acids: CASSPSGTLQETQYF. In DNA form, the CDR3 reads TGCGCCAGCAGCCCTAGCGGGACGCTACAAGAGACCCAGTACTTC. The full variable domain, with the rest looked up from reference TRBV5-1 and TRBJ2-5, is KAGVTQTPRYLIKTRGQQVTLSCSPISGHRSVSWYQQTPGQGLQFLFEYFSETQRNKGNFPGRFSGRQFSNSRSEMNVSTLELGDSALYLCASSPSGTLQETQYFGPGTRLLVL.

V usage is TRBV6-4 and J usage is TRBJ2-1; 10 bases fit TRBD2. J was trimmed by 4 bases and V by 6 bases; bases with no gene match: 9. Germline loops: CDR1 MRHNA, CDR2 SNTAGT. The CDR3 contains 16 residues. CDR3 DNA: TGTGCCAGCAGCTTAACCGGGACTAGCGTTTACAATGAGCAGTTCTTC. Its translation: CASSLTGTSVYNEQFF.

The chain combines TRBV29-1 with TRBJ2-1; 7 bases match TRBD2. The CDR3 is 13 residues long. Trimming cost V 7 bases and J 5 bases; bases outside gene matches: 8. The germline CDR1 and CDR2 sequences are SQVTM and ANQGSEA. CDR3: CSAQRERNNEQFF. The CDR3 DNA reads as TGCAGCGCTCAGCGGGAAAGAAACAATGAGCAGTTCTTC.

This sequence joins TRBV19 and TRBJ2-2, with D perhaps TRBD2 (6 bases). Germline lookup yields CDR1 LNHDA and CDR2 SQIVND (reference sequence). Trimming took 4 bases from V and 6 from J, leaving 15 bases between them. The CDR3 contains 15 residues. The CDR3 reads CASSKEPSVPGELFF. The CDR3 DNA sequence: TGTGCCAGTAGTAAAGAGCCTAGCGTACCCGGGGAGCTGTTTTTT.